This TCR beta chain emerged from a study of T cells after yellow fever vaccination. General observations from the study: Clones that expanded after primary vaccination mostly reappeared after the booster (96% CD4, about 89% CD8).

One entry per CDR3 protein results from TCRdb running MiXCR on the 5' RACE reads. The table lists about 170,000 distinct CDR3 sequences, roughly 11% of them singletons. There are many counts of this clonotype. Its specificity is not known. This TCR was sampled from a man aged 18 to 35 who received the YFV17D yellow fever vaccine. The specimen comprised CD8+ T cells sorted from PBMCs, sampled 15 days after the yellow fever booster vaccination.

In DNA form, the CDR3 reads TGTGCCAGCAGCCAAGATCGCTCGAACACTGAAGCTTTCTTT. Its translation: CASSQDRSNTEAFF. The V call is TRBV4-2, the J call TRBJ1-1, with D unclear. Germline loops: CDR1 LGHNA, CDR2 YNFKEQ. Trimming left V 0 bases short and J 1 base short, with 6 bases between. This CDR3 contains 14 residues.